This T cell receptor (beta chain) is from a study of CD8+CD57+ T cells in acquired aplastic anemia. The overall study: DNA recovered from sorted CD4+ and CD8+ cells had a mean of around 3.2 ug. Study-wide results and caveats: Overlap between patients and controls comprised just under 30 CD8+ CDR3 sequences.

Researchers used genomic DNA as the template to profile TCR beta VDJ and CDR3. Each CDR3 protein is one row after TCRdb ran MiXCR on the reads. The table has some 410,000 distinct CDR3 sequences, under 80% seen once. This clonotype has only a few counts. Its antigen is undetermined. Given a much more abundant clone one base away, this may be a read error. The ends were cut back, 6 bases at V and 7 bases at J, with 15 bases in the middle. The CDR3 runs 13 residues. Germline assignment: CDR1 MNHNY and CDR2 SVGAGI (reference sequence). Sequenced material: sorted CD4+, CD8+, or CD8+CD57+ T cells (not recorded which) from PBMCs. This receptor was identified in a human donor in good health, serving as a control. This rearrangement joins TRBV6-6 to TRBJ2-5; D is possibly TRBD2 (6 bases). CDR3 protein: CASSPQRARTQYF. DNA for the CDR3: TGTGCCAGCAGCCCGCAGCGGGCCCGGACCCAGTACTTC.